The 18 T cell receptor beta chains presented below share a single source sample, sequenced in a study of CD8 T cells in ankylosing spondylitis. One entry per CDR3 protein, called by TCRdb with MiXCR from the 5' RACE reads. The profile covers approximately 260,000 distinct CDR3 sequences, with 15% to 20% appearing a single time and around 32% taken by the ten largest. Sequencing used blood, either unsorted or a sorted T cell fraction (not recorded which). All receptors derive from a male donor with ankylosing spondylitis or in good health (not recorded which).

This clonotype was seen more than once but under ten times. The V and J genes are TRBV4-1 and TRBJ2-1, with TRBD2 as a possible D gene (9 bases). Germline values: CDR1 MGHRA, CDR2 YSYEKL. CDR3 length equals 15 residues. V was trimmed by 2 bases and J by 14 bases, leaving 22 bases between them. The chain's CDR3 is CASSQSTLAGTGEFF. The CDR3 DNA sequence: TGCGCCAGCAGCCAAAGCACCCTAGCGGGGACAGGAGAGTTCTTC.

This clonotype was counted many times. The chain links TRBV29-1 to TRBJ2-5; D may be TRBD1 or TRBD2 (5 bases each). Trimming removed 5 bases at V and 5 bases at J, with 21 bases between. The CDR3 contains 15 residues. From germline, CDR1 is SQVTM and CDR2 ANQGSEA. The CDR3 bases are TGCAGCGTTAGGGGCTTTTTATGGGAGTCGGAGACCCAGTACTTC. Translation: CSVRGFLWESETQYF.

This clonotype was counted only a few times. V usage is TRBV19 and J usage is TRBJ2-1, with 10 bases lining up with TRBD2. Trimming took 1 base from V and 7 from J; bases not matched to a gene: 4. The CDR3 runs 15 residues. Germline CDR1 is LNHDA and CDR2 is SQIVND (reference sequence). The CDR3 here is CASSIALAGENEQFF. The CDR3 DNA reads TGTGCCAGTAGTATAGCGCTAGCGGGAGAAAATGAGCAGTTCTTC.

The V and J genes are TRBV29-1 and TRBJ2-1; TRBD2 agrees at 10 bases. The CDR3 runs to 15 residues. In germline, CDR1 is SQVTM, CDR2 ANQGSEA. J gave up 8 bases and V 2 bases, and 9 bases lay outside the gene matches. The CDR3 DNA reads as TGCAGCGTTGAATCCCTAGCGGGAGTATTCGATGAGCAGTTCTTC. It specifies CSVESLAGVFDEQFF.

This clonotype was counted between two and nine times. The chain couples TRBV15 to TRBJ1-2; TRBD1 aligns across 7 bases. CDR1 and CDR2 (germline): LNHNV, YYDKDF (reference sequence). V gave up 5 bases and J gave up 8 bases; unmatched junction bases: 8. The length of the CDR3 is 13 residues. The CDR3 bases are TGTGCCACCAGCCCAGGGGGGGTTCTCGGCTACACCTTC. As protein: CATSPGGVLGYTF. Complete variable domain (other parts from reference TRBV15 and TRBJ1-2): DAMVIQNPRYQVTQFGKPVTLSCSQTLNHNVMYWYQQKSSQAPKLLFHYYDKDFNNEADTPDNFQSRRPNTSFCFLDIRSPGLGDTAMYLCATSPGGVLGYTFGSGTRLTVV.

J is TRBJ1-2 and V is TRBV6-5; 8 positions match TRBD1. This CDR3 spans 14 amino acids. CDR1 and CDR2 from the germline V gene are MNHEY and SVGAGI. V trimming: 2 bases; J trimming: 6 bases; junction bases outside the gene matches: 5. CDR3 sequence (DNA): TGTGCCAGCAGTTACCGGGACAGGAAGGATGGCTACACCTTC. Its protein is CASSYRDRKDGYTF.

This clonotype has a handful of counts. The chain uses TRBV29-1 and TRBJ2-7, with D maybe TRBD1 (6 bases). The CDR3 runs to 16 residues. V shed 1 base and J shed 2 bases, with 18 bases lying between them. CDR1 SQVTM and CDR2 ANQGSEA come from the germline V gene. CDR3 in DNA: TGCAGCGTTGAAGGTCACTCTGGGACATTGCCCTACGAGCAGTACTTC. Its protein product is CSVEGHSGTLPYEQYF.

This clonotype was counted a few times. The rearrangement links TRBV4-1 to TRBJ2-7; a possible D gene is TRBD1 (6 bases). The CDR3 is 16 amino acids. Per germline, CDR1 MGHRA and CDR2 YSYEKL. With 0 bases removed from V and 0 bases from J, the gap between germline ends came to 12 bases. The CDR3 here is CASSQDRRQASYEQYF. The CDR3 DNA is TGCGCCAGCAGCCAAGATCGCCGACAGGCCTCCTACGAGCAGTACTTC.

The V gene is TRBV27, the J gene TRBJ2-7, with 12 bases that match TRBD2. The germline gives CDR1 MNHEY, CDR2 SMNVEV (reference sequence). Trimming at V came to 0 bases and at J to 0 bases, leaving 9 bases not matched to a gene. The CDR3 is made up of 19 amino acids. As DNA, the CDR3 is TGTGCCAGCAGTTTATCGGCTCTAGCGGGAGGGCTCTCCTCCTACGAGCAGTACTTC. It specifies CASSLSALAGGLSSYEQYF.

V and J are TRBV27 and TRBJ2-1; unclear D gene. Trimming removed 5 bases from V and 0 bases from J, with 14 bases in between. This CDR3 region has 16 residues. CDR1 is MNHEY and CDR2 is SMNVEV in the germline V gene (reference sequence). The CDR3 nucleotides read TGTGCCAGCAGTGATATTATGGGGATCTCCTACAATGAGCAGTTCTTC. The encoded protein is CASSDIMGISYNEQFF.

This clonotype was observed a few times. V is TRBV5-5 and J is TRBJ2-2; no firm D call. V dropped 4 bases and J dropped 3 bases, with 7 bases sitting between them. Germline assignment: CDR1 SGHKS and CDR2 YYEKEE (reference sequence). This CDR3 is built from 13 residues. DNA for the CDR3: TGTGCCAGCAGCGTCAGACACACCGGGGAGCTGTTTTTT. It codes for CASSVRHTGELFF.

Regarding this clonotype: The junction differs from germline at one of its ends, possibly a read error. The rearrangement joins TRBV10-3 to TRBJ2-1, with D maybe TRBD2 (5 bases). The CDR3 has 14 amino acids. CDR1 is ENHRY and CDR2 is SYGVKD in the germline V gene. For the CDR3, the DNA is TGTGCCATCATTGAGGGCTTGTCCTACAATGAGCAGTTCTTC. It is translated as CAIIEGLSYNEQFF.

The chain links TRBV5-1 to TRBJ2-1; D might be TRBD2 (6 bases). The CDR3 runs to 15 residues. Trimming left V 4 bases short and J 4 bases short, with 15 bases between. Germline V gene data show CDR1 as SGHRS and CDR2 as YFSETQ. The chain's CDR3 is CASSQPGLGYNEQFF. The CDR3 DNA reads as TGCGCCAGCAGCCAACCGGGACTGGGGTACAATGAGCAGTTCTTC.

This clonotype was found a few times. V gene TRBV3-1 combines with J gene TRBJ2-7; a possible D gene is TRBD1 (6 bases). The V gene's germline CDR1 is LGHDT and CDR2 YNNKEL (reference sequence). The V and J ends lost 6 bases and 6 bases respectively, with 18 bases between them. The CDR3 extends over 14 amino acids. CDR3 sequence reads: CASRMGALEGEQYF. CDR3 nucleotides: TGTGCCAGCAGGATGGGGGCTCTCGAAGGCGAGCAGTACTTC.

This clonotype was detected many times. This chain links TRBV28 with TRBJ2-7; 11 bases align to TRBD2. CDR3 size: 15 residues. Trimming at V came to 5 bases and at J to 2 bases, leaving 5 bases not matched to a gene. Per the germline V gene, CDR1 is MDHEN and CDR2 is SYDVKM. The CDR3 is CASSKGLAVTYEQYF. CDR3 in DNA: TGTGCCAGCAGTAAGGGACTAGCGGTTACCTACGAGCAGTACTTC.

The chain combines TRBV7-9 with TRBJ2-5; 7 positions match TRBD2. The germline CDR1 and CDR2 sequences are SEHNR and FQNEAQ (reference sequence). This CDR3 region has 13 residues. V gave up 5 bases and J gave up 5 bases; unmatched junction bases: 5. The CDR3 nucleotides are TGTGCCAGCAGCCCGGGAGGAGCGGAGACCCAGTACTTC. As protein: CASSPGGAETQYF.

A few counts support this clonotype. The CDR3 nucleotides are TGCGCCAGCAGCTTGCTTGGTGGGGTGCCCTACGAGCAGTACTTC. Translation gives CASSLLGGVPYEQYF. The J gene is TRBJ2-7, the V gene TRBV5-1, with D uncertain. V dropped 1 base and J dropped 2 bases, with 13 bases sitting between them. The length of the CDR3 is 15 residues. Germline V gene data show CDR1 as SGHRS and CDR2 as YFSETQ.

The rearrangement uses TRBV12-3 or TRBV12-4 and TRBJ2-5; 8 bases align to TRBD2. The CDR3 has 16 residues. V was pared by 2 bases and J by 2 bases, with 7 bases of the junction left unmatched. The CDR3: CASSLFGREPQETQYF. The DNA of the CDR3 is TGTGCCAGCAGTTTATTCGGGAGGGAGCCTCAAGAGACCCAGTACTTC.